Listed here are 8 T cell receptor beta chains from one sample, sequenced in a study of low-dose radiotherapy and immunotherapy resistance in tumors. Time point noted: after trial treatment. Specified treatment: LDRT plus nivolumab, ipilimumab, low-dose cyclophosphamide and aspirin (RACIN trial). Alpha and beta chains were covered, as first-strand cDNA relied on TRAV- and TRBV-specific primers. Amplification of TCRs used a constant-region primer and V-primer adapter for around 19 PCR cycles. TCRdb recomputed calls from the reads with MiXCR, one row per CDR3 protein. The sample yields approximately 100,000 distinct CDR3 sequences, less than 25% seen once. The material sequenced was PBMCs, taken after low-dose radiotherapy plus immunotherapy. The source is a male donor with prostate cancer.

The sample holds many counts of this clonotype. This sequence joins TRBV6-5 and TRBJ2-5, with D unclear. With 2 bases removed from V and 4 bases from J, the gap between germline ends came to 14 bases. The CDR3 is 15 residues long. Germline CDR1 and CDR2: MNHEY and SVGAGI. The CDR3 is CASSYTALTGETQYF. CDR3 sequence (DNA): TGTGCCAGCAGTTACACGGCTTTGACGGGAGAGACCCAGTACTTC.

In its sample, this clonotype was seen many times. The chain combines TRBV13 with TRBJ2-7; TRBD2 matches at 14 bases. The CDR3 sequence is 18 residues long. Germline-derived CDR1 and CDR2 are PRHDT and FYEKMQ (reference sequence). V lost 2 bases, J lost 0 bases, and 6 bases stayed unmatched. The CDR3 sequence is CASSLPRLAGGTSYEQYF. CDR3 in DNA: TGTGCCAGCAGCTTACCCAGACTAGCGGGGGGGACCTCCTACGAGCAGTACTTC.

This clonotype has just a few counts. The chain combines TRBV29-1 with TRBJ1-1; D possibly corresponds to TRBD1 (6 bases). This CDR3 has 16 residues. Germline V gene sequence: CDR1 SQVTM, CDR2 ANQGSEA. Trimming took off 1 base at V and 2 bases at J, with 17 bases between the two ends. The chain's CDR3 is CSVEGAADSENTEAFF. The CDR3 nucleotides are TGCAGCGTTGAAGGGGCAGCGGACAGTGAAAACACTGAAGCTTTCTTT.

The table lists this clonotype with many counts. The rearrangement uses TRBV7-8 and TRBJ2-7; D perhaps matches TRBD2 (6 bases). CDR1 is SGHVS, CDR2 FQNEAQ, per germline. The CDR3 spans 14 residues. Trimming removed 4 bases at V and 9 bases at J, with 19 bases between. The CDR3 loop is CASSSRDAGRGQYF. The CDR3 coding sequence is TGTGCCAGCAGCTCACGGGACGCAGGGCGGGGGCAGTACTTC. Full variable domain (missing parts from reference TRBV7-8 and TRBJ2-7): GAGVSQSPRYKVAKRGQDVALRCDPISGHVSLFWYQQALGQGPEFLTYFQNEAQLDKSGLPSDRFFAERPEGSVSTLKIQRTQQEDSAVYLCASSSRDAGRGQYFGPGTRLTVT.

This clonotype was detected ten times or more. V and J are TRBV5-1 and TRBJ2-3, with TRBD2 matching over 10 bases. V lost 4 bases to trimming and J lost 0 bases; unmatched junction nucleotides: 5. The CDR3 is 16 amino acids. The germline gives CDR1 SGHRS, CDR2 YFSETQ. The CDR3 is CASSGGLAVSTDTQYF. CDR3 in DNA: TGCGCCAGCAGCGGTGGACTAGCGGTTAGCACAGATACGCAGTATTTT.

In regard to this clonotype: A read error is possible here, since a much larger clone lies one base away. As DNA, the CDR3 is TGCAGCGTTGAAGTGGGGGCCTCCTACGAGCAGTTCTTC. Its protein product is CSVEVGASYEQFF. V gene TRBV29-1 combines with J gene TRBJ2-1; D is perhaps TRBD1 (6 bases). The CDR3 totals 13 residues. V lost 1 base and J lost 10, with 14 bases in between. CDR1 and CDR2 from the germline V gene are SQVTM and ANQGSEA.

This clonotype was seen repeatedly, ten times or more. One end of the junction is discordant with germline, which a read error may explain. The rearrangement uses TRBV5-1 and TRBJ2-3, with 10 nucleotides matching TRBD2. The CDR3 length is 14 residues. Germline V CDR1 and CDR2: SGHRS, YFSETQ. The CDR3 DNA reads TGTGCCAGCAGCCTAGCGGGGGGCACAGATACGCAGTATTTT. Translated: CASSLAGGTDTQYF.

The chain has TRBV7-6 and TRBJ2-3; 11 bases are shared with TRBD2. Trimming removed 6 bases from V and 6 bases from J; junction bases left unmatched: 8. Germline-derived CDR1 and CDR2 are SGHVS and FNYEAQ. This CDR3 contains 15 residues. In nucleotides, the CDR3 is TGTGCCAGCAGGGCTTTAGCGGGGGGGCCGGATACGCAGTATTTT. Residues: CASRALAGGPDTQYF.